This T cell receptor beta chain was captured in a study of radiotherapy plus CTLA-4 blockade in lung cancer. Study-wide findings and caveats: After radiotherapy and ipilimumab, tumor-derived clones expanded in peripheral blood. Reports identified early blood T cell clone dynamics, with interferon-beta, as the best response predictor.

TCRdb keeps only in-frame clones here, not all; method: immunoSEQ multiplex PCR. The data hold about 45,000 clones, with approximately 73% observed a single time. Germline CDR1 and CDR2: SGHTA and FQGNSA. Trimming left V 4 bases short and J 5 bases short, with 17 bases between. The CDR3 runs 15 residues. This clone was counted between two and nine times. Its antigen is not known. This TCR came from a human donor with non-small cell lung cancer who had a complete response to radiotherapy plus ipilimumab. Here the sequenced sample was peripheral blood, taken from a patient treated with radiotherapy plus ipilimumab. The genes are TRBV7-2 and TRBJ1-2, with D perhaps matching TRBD1 (5 bases). The DNA of the CDR3 is TGTGCCAGCAGCTCTGGTCGACAGACCCTTTATGGCTACACCTTC. Its translation is CASSSGRQTLYGYTF.